This TCR beta chain originates from a study of shared clonotypes between healthy human individuals. Findings and limits, study-wide: Larger estimated richness was generally seen in naive subsets than in memory subsets. Rarefaction showed that sequencing of sorted subsets was incomplete (despite large depth). For naive CD4 cells, around 5% of clonotypes were shared across a handful of donors.

The ends were cut back, 5 bases at V and 6 bases at J, with 17 bases in the middle. The germline CDR1 and CDR2 sequences are SEHNR and FQNEAQ (reference sequence). This CDR3 region has 15 residues. For sorted subsets, approximately 200 ng DNA per replicate equaled tens of thousands of T cell genomes. Method: immunoSEQ multiplex PCR; TCRdb's copy keeps in-frame clones and lacks some. Among nearly 2 million clones, approximately 95% were seen once, and the ten largest hold 0.9% to 1.5%. Naive CD8 cells were CD45RO-negative, positively selected for CCR7, excluding terminally differentiated effector memory CD45RA+ cells. Concerning this clone: Its target is not known.

What was sequenced was naive CD8+ T cells sorted from blood. This sequence was found in a man aged 18 to 30 in good health. This sequence joins TRBV7-9 and TRBJ2-1, with D tentatively TRBD2 (6 bases). The CDR3, as DNA: TGTGCCAGCAGCACACCATTAACTAGCAGCAATGAGCAGTTCTTC. Amino acids: CASSTPLTSSNEQFF.